The clone carrying this TCR beta chain was seen more than once but under ten times. The sample originates from a study of T-cell reconstitution after alpha-beta-depleted transplantation in children. Germline V gene data show CDR1 as LGHNA and CDR2 as YSLEER. Trimming stripped 6 bases from V and 7 bases from J, with 12 bases between. The CDR3 has 13 amino acids. Unique molecular identifiers were incorporated during preparation of the TCRbeta library. TCRdb called the PCR reads again in MiXCR, with one record for every CDR3 protein. Among 75,000 to 90,000 distinct CDR3 sequences, over 12% were seen once, and the ten largest hold 25% to 30%.

The rearrangement links TRBV4-3 to TRBJ2-2; D not certain. The sequence was obtained from a male patient under 10 years old who had a stem cell transplant for acute lymphoblastic leukemia, so the T cells may come from the graft donor. The material sequenced was PBMCs, mostly from graft donor cells, taken 180 days after TCRalphabeta/CD19-depleted stem cell transplant. DNA for the CDR3: TGCGCCAGCAGTCCAGAGAGCCTCGGGGAGCTGTTTTTT. Its protein is CASSPESLGELFF.